This T cell receptor beta chain originates from a study of T cells in narcolepsy listed by TCRdb under 2018. Regarding the study in general: Patients with narcolepsy type 1 or type 2 (NT1, NT2) and healthy control donors were enrolled in the study. To look for autoreactive T cells in narcolepsy patients that target self-antigens of hypocretin neurons (hypocretin, TRIB2), the study used TCR Vbeta sequencing to follow clonotypes in blood and CSF.

What the authors observed across the whole study: Plots that compared CSF and blood CD4+ T cell clonotypes from the same patient highlighted HCRT-specific and TRIB2-specific autoreactive clonotypes. Certain blood memory CD4+ repertoires from patients and controls had no sequences that matched autoreactive T cell clones. Autoreactive clonotypes were reported to be detected serially in the blood of the same patients and of different patients, but not in the blood of healthy controls. Numbers of sequenced blood memory CD4+ clonotypes were comparable, with averages of about 39,494 in patients and approximately 30,000 in controls.

Details on this clone: Its specific antigen is unknown. Per-nucleotide qualities are absent, and no much larger clonotype sits a single base away.

For TCR Vbeta sequencing, memory CD4+ T cells were sorted ex vivo from the peripheral blood of narcolepsy patients and healthy controls. The CDR3 runs 15 residues from the cysteine to the phenylalanine. Only the CDR3 DNA is retained, 45 bases long and in frame from the first base. Trimming at the junction amounts to 5 bases on V and 6 bases on J, and the germline ends lie 14 bases apart. The germline V gene supplies CDR1 MNHNS and CDR2 SASEGT. Libraries came from the immunoSEQ multiplex PCR assay. TCRdb provides this immuneACCESS table in a form limited to in-frame rearrangements. Some clones are lacking; in checked studies, under half of them reflect an unresolved V gene, and why the rest are absent is not known. The sample table shows tens of thousands of clones, and approximately 79% are seen once. The biggest ten clones account for 6.6% of the sample.

The rearrangement joined TRBV6-1 to TRBJ1-6, and the D gene may be TRBD1, 6 bases matching. The TCR sequence derives from a human donor in good health. Sequencing input: memory (CD45RA-) CD4+ T cells from blood. This sample's cell subset or site label indicates: memory T cells sorted ex vivo from peripheral blood. DNA sequence: TGTGCCAGCAGTCGGTTAGGGGGGGGTAATTCACCCCTCCACTTT. This translates into CASSRLGGGNSPLHF.